Below are 4 T cell receptor beta chains sequenced from a single sample in a study of blood T cell repertoires in COVID-19. Clones were read by immunoSEQ multiplex PCR, and TCRdb kept only the in-frame ones, dropping some. The sample has roughly 230,000 clones; 85% to 90% are singletons. Input material: peripheral blood. The source is a woman in her forties who had recovered from COVID-19.

J is TRBJ1-1 and V is TRBV12-3 or TRBV12-4, with TRBD1 matching 7 bases. Trimming removed 8 bases from V and 1 base from J; junction bases left unmatched: 4. CDR3 length: 13 amino acids. The CDR3, as DNA: TGTGCCAGCTCGGGACAGAGGAACACTGAAGCTTTCTTT. Its translation is CASSGQRNTEAFF.

The chain recombines TRBV27 with TRBJ1-1; 11 bases line up with TRBD1. Unmatched junction bases numbered 4, after V lost 4 bases and J lost 6 bases. The CDR3 totals 14 residues. Germline V gene sequence: CDR1 MNHEY, CDR2 SMNVEV (reference sequence). CDR3 amino acids: CASSSGTGGSEAFF. Here the CDR3 DNA reads TGTGCCAGCAGTTCCGGGACAGGGGGTTCTGAAGCTTTCTTT.

V usage is TRBV5-4 and J usage is TRBJ2-2, with D maybe TRBD1 (5 bases). The germline V and J ends were trimmed by 2 bases and 2 bases, with 13 bases remaining between them. CDR3 length: 16 amino acids. From germline, CDR1 is SGHNT and CDR2 YYREEE (reference sequence). DNA for the CDR3: TGTGCCAGCAGCTTCGGACAAATAGCTAACACCGGGGAGCTGTTTTTT. Translating gives CASSFGQIANTGELFF.

The rearrangement links TRBV6-2 or TRBV6-3 to TRBJ2-1; TRBD1 matches at 7 bases. With 5 bases clipped from V and 8 bases from J, the junction kept 9 bases outside the gene matches. CDR3 size: 14 residues. Germline loops: CDR1 MNHEY, CDR2 SVGEGT. DNA of the CDR3: TGTGCCAGCAGTCGCCCAGGGACAGTAGATGAGCAGTTCTTC. Translation: CASSRPGTVDEQFF.